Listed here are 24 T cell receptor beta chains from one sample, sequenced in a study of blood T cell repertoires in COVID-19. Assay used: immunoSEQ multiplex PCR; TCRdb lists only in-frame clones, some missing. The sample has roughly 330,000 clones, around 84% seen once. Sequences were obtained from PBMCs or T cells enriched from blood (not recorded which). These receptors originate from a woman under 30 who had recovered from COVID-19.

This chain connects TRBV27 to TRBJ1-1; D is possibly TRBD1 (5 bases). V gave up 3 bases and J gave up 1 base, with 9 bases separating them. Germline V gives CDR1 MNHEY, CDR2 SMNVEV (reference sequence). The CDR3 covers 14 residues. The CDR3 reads CASSFQRGNTEAFF. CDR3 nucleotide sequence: TGTGCCAGCAGTTTCCAAAGGGGGAACACTGAAGCTTTCTTT.

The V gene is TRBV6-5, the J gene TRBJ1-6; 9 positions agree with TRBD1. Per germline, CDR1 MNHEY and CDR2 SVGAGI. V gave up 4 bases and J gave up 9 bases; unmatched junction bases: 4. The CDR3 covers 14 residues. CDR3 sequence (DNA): TGTGCCAGCAGTTCCACAGGGGGCGCTTCACCCCTCCACTTT. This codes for CASSSTGGASPLHF.

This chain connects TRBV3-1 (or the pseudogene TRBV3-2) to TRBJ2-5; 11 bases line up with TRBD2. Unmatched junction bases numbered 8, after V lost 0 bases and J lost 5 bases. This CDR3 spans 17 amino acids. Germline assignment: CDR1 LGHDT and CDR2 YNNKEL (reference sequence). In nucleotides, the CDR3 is TGTGCCAGCAGCCAAGAGACTAGCGGGGCCCAGTGGGAGACCCAGTACTTC. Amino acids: CASSQETSGAQWETQYF.

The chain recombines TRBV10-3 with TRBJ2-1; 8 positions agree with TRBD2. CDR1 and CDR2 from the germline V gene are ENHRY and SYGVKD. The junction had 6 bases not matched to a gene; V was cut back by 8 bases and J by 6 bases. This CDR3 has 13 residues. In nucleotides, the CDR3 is TGTGCCATCGGGGGACTAGTTTTCAATGAGCAGTTCTTC. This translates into CAIGGLVFNEQFF.

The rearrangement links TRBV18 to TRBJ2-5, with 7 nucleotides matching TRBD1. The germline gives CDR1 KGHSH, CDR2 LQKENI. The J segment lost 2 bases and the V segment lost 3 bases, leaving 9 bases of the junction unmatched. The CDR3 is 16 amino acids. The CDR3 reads CASSPWDSLGQETQYF. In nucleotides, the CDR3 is TGTGCCAGCTCACCGTGGGACAGTTTGGGTCAAGAGACCCAGTACTTC. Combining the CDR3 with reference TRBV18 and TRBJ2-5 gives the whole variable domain NAGVMQNPRHLVRRRGQEARLRCSPMKGHSHVYWYRQLPEEGLKFMVYLQKENIIDESGMPKERFSAEFPKEGPSILRIQQVVRGDSAAYFCASSPWDSLGQETQYFGPGTRLLVL.

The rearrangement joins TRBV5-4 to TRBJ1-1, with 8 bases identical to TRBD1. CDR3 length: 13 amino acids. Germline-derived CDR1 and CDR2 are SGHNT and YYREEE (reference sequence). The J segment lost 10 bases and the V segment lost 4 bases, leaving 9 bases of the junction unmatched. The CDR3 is CASSRDRGAGAFF. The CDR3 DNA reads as TGTGCCAGCAGCCGAGACAGGGGAGCGGGAGCTTTCTTT.

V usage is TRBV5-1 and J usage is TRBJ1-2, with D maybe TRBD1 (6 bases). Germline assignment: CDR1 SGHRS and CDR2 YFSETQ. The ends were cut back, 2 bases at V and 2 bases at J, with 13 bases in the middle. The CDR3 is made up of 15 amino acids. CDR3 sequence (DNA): TGCGCCAGCAGCTTATGGACAGATTCGAACTATGGCTACACCTTC. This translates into CASSLWTDSNYGYTF.

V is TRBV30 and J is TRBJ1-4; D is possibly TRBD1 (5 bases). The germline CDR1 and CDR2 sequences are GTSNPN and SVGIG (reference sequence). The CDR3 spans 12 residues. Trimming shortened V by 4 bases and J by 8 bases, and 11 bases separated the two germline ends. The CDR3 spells CAWNGGGEKLFF. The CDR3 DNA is TGTGCCTGGAACGGGGGAGGGGAAAAACTGTTTTTT.

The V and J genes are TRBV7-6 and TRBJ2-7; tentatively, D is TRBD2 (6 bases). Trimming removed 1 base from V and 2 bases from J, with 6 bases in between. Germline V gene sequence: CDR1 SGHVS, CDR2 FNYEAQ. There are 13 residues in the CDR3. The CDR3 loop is CASSLGEAYEQYF. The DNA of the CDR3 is TGTGCCAGCAGCTTAGGGGAGGCCTACGAGCAGTACTTC.

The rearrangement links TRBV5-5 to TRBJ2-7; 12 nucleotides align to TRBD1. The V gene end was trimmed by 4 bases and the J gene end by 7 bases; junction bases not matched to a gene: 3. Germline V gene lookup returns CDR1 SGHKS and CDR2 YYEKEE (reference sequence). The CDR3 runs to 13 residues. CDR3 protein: CASSRDRGQEQYF. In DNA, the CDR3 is TGTGCCAGCAGCCGGGACAGGGGGCAAGAGCAGTACTTC.

CDR3 protein: CSVWGNTEAFF. In DNA form, the CDR3 reads TGCAGCGTTTGGGGCAACACTGAAGCTTTCTTT. The chain links TRBV29-1 to TRBJ1-1; possible D gene TRBD1, 5 bases. In germline, CDR1 is SQVTM, CDR2 ANQGSEA. V gave up 5 bases and J gave up 2 bases, with 6 bases separating them. The CDR3 has 11 residues.

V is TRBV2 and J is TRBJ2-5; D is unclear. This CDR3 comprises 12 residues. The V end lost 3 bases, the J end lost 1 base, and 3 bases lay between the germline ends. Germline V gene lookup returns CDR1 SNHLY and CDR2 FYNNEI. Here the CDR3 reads CASSDVQETQYF. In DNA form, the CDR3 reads TGTGCCAGCAGTGACGTCCAAGAGACCCAGTACTTC.

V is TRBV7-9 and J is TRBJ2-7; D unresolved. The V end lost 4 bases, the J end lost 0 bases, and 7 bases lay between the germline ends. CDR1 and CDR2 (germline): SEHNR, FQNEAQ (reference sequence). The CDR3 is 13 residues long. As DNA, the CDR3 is TGTGCCAGCAGCTCCCCGTACTCCTACGAGCAGTACTTC. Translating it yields CASSSPYSYEQYF.

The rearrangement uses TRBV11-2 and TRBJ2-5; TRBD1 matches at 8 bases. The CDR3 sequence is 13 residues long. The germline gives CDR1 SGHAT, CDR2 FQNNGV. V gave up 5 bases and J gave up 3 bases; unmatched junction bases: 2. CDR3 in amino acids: CASSQGQEETQYF. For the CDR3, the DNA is TGTGCCAGCAGCCAGGGACAGGAAGAGACCCAGTACTTC.

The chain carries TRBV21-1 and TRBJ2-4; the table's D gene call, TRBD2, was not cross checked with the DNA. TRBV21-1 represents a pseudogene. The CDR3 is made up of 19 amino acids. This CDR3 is CASSKTVCGGPKTKNIQYF. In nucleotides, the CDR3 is TGTGCCAGCAGCAAAACGGTGTGCGGAGGGCCGAAAACCAAAAACATTCAGTACTTC.

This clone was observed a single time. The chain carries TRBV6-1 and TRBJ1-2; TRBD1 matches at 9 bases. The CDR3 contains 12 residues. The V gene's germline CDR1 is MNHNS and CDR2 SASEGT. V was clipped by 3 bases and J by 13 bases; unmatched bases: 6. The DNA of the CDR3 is TGTGCCAGCAGTGAGGGACAGGGTCCCTCCACCTTC. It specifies CASSEGQGPSTF.

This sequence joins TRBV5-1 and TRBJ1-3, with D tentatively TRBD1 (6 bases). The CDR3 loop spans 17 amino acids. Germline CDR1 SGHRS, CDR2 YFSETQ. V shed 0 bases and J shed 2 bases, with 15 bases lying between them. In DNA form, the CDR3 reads TGCGCCAGCAGCTTGGGGGACACAGGGTACACTGGAAACACCATATATTTT. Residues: CASSLGDTGYTGNTIYF.

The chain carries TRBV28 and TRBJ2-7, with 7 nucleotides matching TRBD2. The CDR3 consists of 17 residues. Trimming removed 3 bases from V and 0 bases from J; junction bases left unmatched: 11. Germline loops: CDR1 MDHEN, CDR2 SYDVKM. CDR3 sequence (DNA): TGTGCCAGCAGTTTTGGTGTGAGCGGGACGAACTCCTACGAGCAGTACTTC. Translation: CASSFGVSGTNSYEQYF.

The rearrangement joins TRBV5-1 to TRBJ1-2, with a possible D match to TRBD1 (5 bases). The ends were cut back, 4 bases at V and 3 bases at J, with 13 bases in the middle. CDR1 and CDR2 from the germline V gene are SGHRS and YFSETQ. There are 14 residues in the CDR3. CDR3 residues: CASSVQGPYYGYTF. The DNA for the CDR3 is TGCGCCAGCAGCGTCCAGGGCCCATACTATGGCTACACCTTC.

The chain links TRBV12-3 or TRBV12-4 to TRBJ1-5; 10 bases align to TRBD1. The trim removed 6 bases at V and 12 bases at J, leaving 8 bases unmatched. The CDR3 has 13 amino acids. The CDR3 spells CASSPTDRGDQHF. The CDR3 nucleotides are TGTGCCAGCAGCCCAACGGACAGGGGGGACCAGCATTTT.

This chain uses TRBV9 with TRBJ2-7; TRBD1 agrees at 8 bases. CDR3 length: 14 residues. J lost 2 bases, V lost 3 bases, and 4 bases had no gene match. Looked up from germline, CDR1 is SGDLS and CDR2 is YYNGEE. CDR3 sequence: CASSAGRGPYEQYF. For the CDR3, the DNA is TGTGCCAGCAGCGCCGGCAGGGGGCCCTACGAGCAGTACTTC. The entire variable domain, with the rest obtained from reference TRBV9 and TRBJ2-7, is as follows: DSGVTQTPKHLITATGQRVTLRCSPRSGDLSVYWYQQSLDQGLQFLIQYYNGEERAKGNILERFSAQQFPDLHSELNLSSLELGDSALYFCASSAGRGPYEQYFGPGTRLTVT.

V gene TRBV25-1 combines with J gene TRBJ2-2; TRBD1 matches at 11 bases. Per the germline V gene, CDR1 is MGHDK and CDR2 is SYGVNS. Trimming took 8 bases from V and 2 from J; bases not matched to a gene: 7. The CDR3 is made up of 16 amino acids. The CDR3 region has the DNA TGTGCCAGCGAAGGGACAGGGGGACCAAACACCGGGGAGCTGTTTTTT. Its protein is CASEGTGGPNTGELFF.

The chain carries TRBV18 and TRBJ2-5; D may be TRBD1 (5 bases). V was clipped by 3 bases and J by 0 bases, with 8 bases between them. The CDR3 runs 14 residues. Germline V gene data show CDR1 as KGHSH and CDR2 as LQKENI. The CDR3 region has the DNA TGTGCCAGCTCACCGCGACAGTACCAAGAGACCCAGTACTTC. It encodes CASSPRQYQETQYF.

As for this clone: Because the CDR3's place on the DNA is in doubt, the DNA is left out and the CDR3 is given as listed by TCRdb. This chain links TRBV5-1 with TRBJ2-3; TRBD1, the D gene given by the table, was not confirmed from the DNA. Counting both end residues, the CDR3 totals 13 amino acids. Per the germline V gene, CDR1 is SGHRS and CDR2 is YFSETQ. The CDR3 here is CASSLIPQIRSIF.